Below, 17 T cell receptor beta chains from the same sample are listed, as sequenced in a study of CD8+CD57+ T cells in acquired aplastic anemia. CDR3 and TCR beta VDJ profiling relied on a genomic DNA template. TCRdb passed the reads through MiXCR, listing each CDR3 protein once. The repertoire holds around 120,000 distinct CDR3 sequences, nearly 40% seen once, with roughly 2.7% in the top ten. In patients chosen for sequencing, flow cytometry had shown CD8+CD57+ cell expansion. Specimen: sorted CD4+, CD8+, or CD8+CD57+ T cells (not recorded which) from PBMCs. The source of these receptors is a human donor with aplastic anemia.

On this clonotype itself: A much larger clone is a single base away; this may be a read error. The V call is TRBV9, the J call TRBJ1-2; TRBD1 might be the D (5 bases). The germline V gene has CDR1 SGDLS and CDR2 YYNGEE. The CDR3 spans 13 residues. In nucleotides, the CDR3 is TGTGCCAGCAGCTTAGGGACGGGTTATGACTACACCTTC. This translates into CASSLGTGYDYTF.

This clonotype appeared many times. In DNA form, the CDR3 reads TGTGCCACCAGCAGAGAGACTAACACCGGGGAGCTGTTTTTT. Translated: CATSRETNTGELFF. The chain uses TRBV15 and TRBJ2-2; D gene ambiguous. This CDR3 spans 14 amino acids. V dropped 0 bases and J dropped 2 bases, with 4 bases sitting between them. Germline loops: CDR1 LNHNV, CDR2 YYDKDF (reference sequence).

In this sample, this clonotype turned up many times. The J gene is TRBJ2-1, the V gene TRBV20-1, with 11 bases that match TRBD2. V shed 4 bases, J shed 1 base, and the junction held 9 bases outside the gene matches. CDR1 and CDR2 from the germline V gene are DFQATT and SNEGSKA (reference sequence). CDR3 length equals 17 residues. The CDR3 DNA follows: TGCAGTGCTAAGGTCCTAGCGGGGGGCCGGTCCTACAATGAGCAGTTCTTC. It is translated as CSAKVLAGGRSYNEQFF.

At least ten counts were recorded for this clonotype. The rearrangement joins TRBV5-1 to TRBJ1-1; 8 bases map to TRBD1. The CDR3 has 16 residues. Germline V CDR1 and CDR2: SGHRS, YFSETQ. V trimming: 0 bases; J trimming: 4 bases; junction bases outside the gene matches: 8. Written as DNA, the CDR3 is TGCGCCAGCAGCTTGGGTCAGGGGGCTAGCGGCACTGAAGCTTTCTTT. Its protein product is CASSLGQGASGTEAFF.

Worth noting for this clonotype: The germline gene is not matched at one end of the junction; a read error may be the cause. CDR3 DNA sequence: TGTGCCGCCAGCAGAGAGGGCCTAAGTGAAGCTCTCTTT. This sequence encodes CAASREGLSEALF. V usage is TRBV15 and J usage is TRBJ1-1; D unclear. The CDR3 is 13 residues long. Germline assignment: CDR1 LNHNV and CDR2 YYDKDF (reference sequence).

This clonotype was found once. V gene TRBV25-1 combines with J gene TRBJ1-2; the D is unclear. The V end lost 3 bases, the J end lost 5 bases, and 4 bases lay between the germline ends. This CDR3 spans 11 amino acids. The germline gives CDR1 MGHDK, CDR2 SYGVNS. The CDR3 DNA sequence: TGTGCCAGCAGTGAGTCTTATGGCTACACCTTC. Amino acid sequence: CASSESYGYTF.

This clonotype has only a few counts. The chain uses TRBV6-5 and TRBJ2-1, with a weak D call TRBD1 (6 bases). Trimming took off 0 bases at V and 9 bases at J, with 12 bases between the two ends. Per the germline V gene, CDR1 is MNHEY and CDR2 is SVGAGI. The CDR3 runs 14 residues. CDR3 residues: CASSYSMKGVEQFF. The CDR3 DNA reads as TGTGCCAGCAGTTACTCGATGAAGGGGGTTGAGCAGTTCTTC.

As concerns this clonotype: A much larger clone lies one base from this, so it may be a read error. The rearrangement uses TRBV12-3 or TRBV12-4 and TRBJ2-3, with 8 bases fitting TRBD2. CDR3 size: 15 residues. With 8 bases clipped from V and 6 bases from J, the junction kept 13 bases outside the gene matches. As DNA, the CDR3 is TGTGCCAGCCGTAGGGGGGGACTAGGGGAGGATACGCAGTATTTT. The encoded protein is CASRRGGLGEDTQYF.

Many counts were recorded for this clonotype. The rearrangement uses TRBV6-2 or TRBV6-3 and TRBJ2-7, with TRBD1 matching 8 bases. The CDR3 sequence is 14 residues long. Trimming took 6 bases from V and 4 from J; bases not matched to a gene: 8. The germline gives CDR1 MNHEY, CDR2 SVGEGT. CDR3 protein: CASRWGQEGYEQYF. Here the CDR3 DNA reads TGTGCCAGCAGATGGGGACAGGAAGGATACGAGCAGTACTTC.

This clonotype was observed at least ten times. The chain joins TRBV9 to TRBJ2-3; TRBD2 matches at 9 bases. V trimming: 2 bases; J trimming: 4 bases; junction bases outside the gene matches: 5. Per germline, CDR1 SGDLS and CDR2 YYNGEE. The CDR3 loop spans 15 amino acids. As DNA, the CDR3 is TGTGCCAGCAGCGTTATTAGCGGGGGTTCAGATACGCAGTATTTT. Translation gives CASSVISGGSDTQYF.

J is TRBJ2-7 and V is TRBV7-2, with TRBD1 matching 9 bases. Trimming at V came to 0 bases and at J to 2 bases, leaving 14 bases not matched to a gene. The CDR3 is 19 residues long. Germline CDR1 SGHTA, CDR2 FQGNSA. The CDR3 region is CASSLAVPGVGQGTYEQYF. In DNA, the CDR3 is TGTGCCAGCAGCTTAGCGGTCCCCGGAGTGGGACAGGGAACCTACGAGCAGTACTTC.

The genes are TRBV24-1 and TRBJ1-2; 9 bases fit TRBD1. The length of the CDR3 is 14 residues. Trimming cost V 3 bases and J 8 bases; bases outside gene matches: 6. Looked up from germline, CDR1 is KGHDR and CDR2 is SFDVKD. CDR3 DNA: TGTGCCACCAGTGATATCGACAGGGGGGAAGGCTACACCTTC. Translated: CATSDIDRGEGYTF.

In its sample, this clonotype was seen many times. The chain carries TRBV10-2 and TRBJ1-3; D possibly corresponds to TRBD1 (6 bases). This CDR3 contains 15 residues. The germline V gene encodes CDR1 WSHSY and CDR2 SAAADI. Trimming shortened V by 0 bases and J by 4 bases, and 10 bases separated the two germline ends. Written as DNA, the CDR3 is TGCGCCAGCAGTGAGTCGGGGGGGCTCGGAAACACCATATATTTT. This translates into CASSESGGLGNTIYF.

This clonotype showed up just once. The chain links TRBV29-1 to TRBJ2-5; D may match TRBD1 or TRBD2 (5 bases each). The V gene lost 3 bases and the J gene lost 5 bases, with 22 bases spanning the gap. The CDR3 has 16 amino acids. The germline V gene has CDR1 SQVTM and CDR2 ANQGSEA. CDR3 amino acids: CSVDPGASSSGETQYF. CDR3 in DNA: TGCAGCGTTGATCCTGGGGCCTCTAGCTCAGGGGAGACCCAGTACTTC.

Points on this clonotype: A single base separates this from a much larger clone, so it may be a read error. The chain has TRBV12-3 or TRBV12-4 and TRBJ1-1; maybe TRBD1 (5 bases). The CDR3 runs to 14 residues. The CDR3 nucleotides read TGTCCCAGCAGCCCCGGGACCGCGGGCACTGAAGCTTTCTTT. Amino acid sequence: CPSSPGTAGTEAFF.

Concerning this clonotype: A much larger clone differs by one base, so this may be a read error. V and J are TRBV5-5 and TRBJ2-7; D gene unclear. The germline V gene has CDR1 SGHKS and CDR2 YYEKEE (reference sequence). The CDR3 totals 15 residues. The CDR3 nucleotides are TGTGCCAGCAGCTTGGAGACGGCGAGCTCCTACGTGCAGTACTTC. It specifies CASSLETASSYVQYF.

This clonotype was counted ten times or more. This chain connects TRBV5-1 to TRBJ2-1; D perhaps matches TRBD1 (7 bases). The CDR3 is made up of 15 amino acids. In germline, CDR1 is SGHRS, CDR2 YFSETQ. The V end lost 2 bases, the J end lost 9 bases, and 18 bases lay between the germline ends. CDR3 in amino acids: CASSFRGQGEGEQFF. In DNA form, the CDR3 reads TGCGCCAGCAGCTTTCGGGGGCAGGGGGAAGGTGAGCAGTTCTTC.